Shown below are 24 T cell receptor beta chains from a single sample sequenced in a study of cytomegalovirus exposure and HLA in healthy donors. 13 Jbeta primers and 60 Vbeta primers were used for the PCR. Clones were sequenced by immunoSEQ multiplex PCR, and TCRdb holds only the in-frame ones, with some missing. The data hold hundreds of thousands of clones, with about 74% observed a single time. Sequencing was performed on PBMCs. The receptors stem from a man aged 35 to 55 in good health and CMV-seronegative.

The chain combines TRBV18 with TRBJ1-2; no clear D gene. This CDR3 has 15 amino acids. V shed 0 bases and J shed 0 bases, with 8 bases lying between them. Per germline, CDR1 KGHSH and CDR2 LQKENI. The CDR3 spells CASSPPRVSNYGYTF. In nucleotides, the CDR3 is TGTGCCAGCTCACCACCCCGGGTATCTAACTATGGCTACACCTTC.

This clone has more than one count but fewer than ten. The chain joins TRBV2 to TRBJ1-1; TRBD1 agrees at 7 bases. The CDR3 extends over 13 amino acids. The germline CDR1 and CDR2 sequences are SNHLY and FYNNEI. Unmatched junction bases numbered 7, after V lost 3 bases and J lost 9 bases. DNA for the CDR3: TGTGCCAGCAGTGACGGCAGGGGGATGAAAGCTTTCTTT. Its protein product is CASSDGRGMKAFF.

V usage is TRBV2 and J usage is TRBJ2-5; D is unresolved. The CDR3 has 14 residues. Germline V gene lookup returns CDR1 SNHLY and CDR2 FYNNEI. V was clipped by 7 bases and J by 1 base, with 13 bases between them. The CDR3 nucleotides are TGTGCCAGCACCCGGGTTTTCCGCCAAGAGACCCAGTACTTC. Translated: CASTRVFRQETQYF.

V gene TRBV13 combines with J gene TRBJ1-1, with 7 bases that match TRBD1. The J segment lost 3 bases and the V segment lost 3 bases, leaving 1 base of the junction unmatched. CDR3 length: 13 residues. The germline V gene has CDR1 PRHDT and CDR2 FYEKMQ (reference sequence). CDR3: CASSFTGDTEAFF. The CDR3 DNA reads as TGTGCCAGCAGCTTCACAGGGGACACTGAAGCTTTCTTT.

In its sample, this clone was seen a few times. The CDR3 DNA is TGTGCCACCAGCAGGGGGTCCCCAGGGCGGGAGACCCAGTACTTC. Protein product: CATSRGSPGRETQYF. This sequence joins TRBV15 and TRBJ2-5; D may be TRBD1 (5 bases). Trimming took 3 bases from V and 5 from J, leaving 16 bases between them. Per the germline V gene, CDR1 is LNHNV and CDR2 is YYDKDF (reference sequence). The length of the CDR3 is 15 residues.

The rearrangement uses TRBV4-1 and TRBJ2-1; TRBD2 matches at 8 bases. V was clipped by 3 bases and J by 7 bases; unmatched bases: 11. The length of the CDR3 is 16 residues. Germline CDR1 is MGHRA and CDR2 is YSYEKL. CDR3 sequence (DNA): TGCGCCAGCAGCCACCAGAACCCGGGACTAGGAAATGAGCAGTTCTTC. Its protein product is CASSHQNPGLGNEQFF.

The CDR3 is CASSLVGSGGPQAEQFF. CDR3 bases: TGTGCCAGCAGCTTAGTTGGTTCGGGGGGGCCTCAAGCTGAGCAGTTCTTC. The V and J genes are TRBV7-2 and TRBJ2-1; TRBD2 agrees at 8 bases. V was pared by 1 base and J by 9 bases, with 14 bases of the junction left unmatched. CDR3 size: 17 residues. Germline lookup yields CDR1 SGHTA and CDR2 FQGNSA.

This clone appeared a few times. V is TRBV7-2 and J is TRBJ1-5; the match to TRBD1 covers 7 bases. CDR1 is SGHTA and CDR2 is FQGNSA in the germline V gene. The CDR3 runs to 14 residues. With 6 bases clipped from V and 4 bases from J, the junction kept 6 bases outside the gene matches. The CDR3 sequence is CASSSQTGNQPQHF. For the CDR3, the DNA is TGTGCCAGCAGTTCTCAGACAGGGAATCAGCCCCAGCATTTT. Filled out from reference TRBV7-2 and TRBJ1-5, the complete variable domain reads GAGVSQSPSNKVTEKGKDVELRCDPISGHTALYWYRQSLGQGLEFLIYFQGNSAPDKSGLPSDRFSAERTGGSVSTLTIQRTQQEDSAVYLCASSSQTGNQPQHFGDGTRLSIL.

There are a few counts of this clone. The J gene is TRBJ2-7, the V gene TRBV10-1; 12 bases match TRBD2. Germline CDR1 reads WNHNN; CDR2 reads SYGVQD (reference sequence). V lost 4 bases and J lost 5; bases outside the gene matches: 6. This CDR3 has 15 amino acids. The CDR3 region has the DNA TGCGCCAGCAGTGCCTCTACTAGCGGGAGGAACGAGCAGTACTTC. This encodes CASSASTSGRNEQYF.

The gene calls are TRBV19 and TRBJ1-5, with 8 bases identical to TRBD1. Germline CDR1 reads LNHDA; CDR2 reads SQIVND (reference sequence). The ends lost 6 bases at V and 8 bases at J; junction bases unmatched: 6. The CDR3 extends over 13 amino acids. This chain's CDR3 is CASSHRGREPQHF. The CDR3 DNA follows: TGTGCCAGTAGCCACAGGGGGAGAGAGCCCCAGCATTTT.

CDR3 DNA sequence: TGTGCCAGCAGCCTCCCCCCCTACGAGCAGTACTTC. Translated: CASSLPPYEQYF. The chain employs TRBV5-8 and TRBJ2-7; D unclear. Trimming pared 4 bases from V and 2 bases from J, leaving 7 bases between. Germline CDR1 SGHTS, CDR2 YDEGEE. CDR3 size: 12 residues.

CDR3 DNA sequence: TGTGCCAGCAGCCCGGGACAGGGGGCGGGCTATGGCTACACCTTC. Translated, it gives CASSPGQGAGYGYTF. The chain combines TRBV7-2 with TRBJ1-2; 12 bases are shared with TRBD1. Germline V lookup: CDR1 SGHTA, CDR2 FQGNSA. After removal of 5 bases from V and 4 bases from J, the junction contained 5 bases not matched to a gene. The CDR3 totals 15 residues. The full variable domain, in which reference TRBV7-2 and TRBJ1-2 provide the parts outside the CDR3, is GAGVSQSPSNKVTEKGKDVELRCDPISGHTALYWYRQSLGQGLEFLIYFQGNSAPDKSGLPSDRFSAERTGGSVSTLTIQRTQQEDSAVYLCASSPGQGAGYGYTFGSGTRLTVV.

Points on this clone: This same CDR3 is encoded by further DNA sequences in the sample. This chain joins TRBV11-2 and TRBJ2-7; D is ambiguous. Germline CDR1 SGHAT, CDR2 FQNNGV. This CDR3 region has 12 residues. The V end lost 1 base, the J end lost 4 bases, and 5 bases lay between the germline ends. This CDR3 reads CASSLARYEQYF. CDR3 in DNA: TGTGCCAGCAGCTTAGCTCGGTACGAGCAGTACTTC.

This clone was recorded once. The chain combines TRBV10-3 with TRBJ2-6, with D possibly TRBD1 on 5 matching bases. Germline lookup yields CDR1 ENHRY and CDR2 SYGVKD. CDR3 length: 17 residues. Trimming removed 2 bases from V and 0 bases from J, with 11 bases in between. CDR3 in DNA: TGTGCCATCAGTGAGACAGGTCGACTCTCTGGGGCCAACGTCCTGACTTTC. Amino acid sequence: CAISETGRLSGANVLTF.

J is TRBJ2-3 and V is TRBV5-1; D remains unclear. CDR1 is SGHRS, CDR2 YFSETQ, per germline. With 5 bases removed from V and 5 bases from J, the gap between germline ends came to 6 bases. CDR3 length: 11 amino acids. The CDR3 bases are TGCGCCAGCAGACGAGGAGATACGCAGTATTTT. It translates to CASRRGDTQYF.

The chain combines TRBV19 with TRBJ2-3; weak D call: TRBD1 (6 bases). Germline loops: CDR1 LNHDA, CDR2 SQIVND (reference sequence). The CDR3 is made up of 17 amino acids. V was cut by 0 bases and J by 4 bases, with 17 bases left in between. CDR3: CASSIDSSGSGADTQYF. CDR3 sequence (DNA): TGTGCCAGTAGTATAGATTCTTCGGGATCAGGGGCAGATACGCAGTATTTT.

J is TRBJ2-6 and V is TRBV30, with 10 nucleotides matching TRBD1. CDR3 length: 19 residues. Looked up from germline, CDR1 is GTSNPN and CDR2 is SVGIG (reference sequence). The V gene end was trimmed by 3 bases and the J gene end by 0 bases; junction bases not matched to a gene: 11. CDR3 DNA sequence: TGTGCCTGGAGCCTCGACAGGGGGCAGAGGTACTCTGGGGCCAACGTCCTGACTTTC. This translates into CAWSLDRGQRYSGANVLTF.

In its sample, this clone was seen a few times. The J gene is TRBJ2-3, the V gene TRBV6-4, with TRBD2 matching 9 bases. The trim removed 3 bases at V and 4 bases at J, leaving 5 bases unmatched. Germline V CDR1 and CDR2: MRHNA, SNTAGT. The CDR3 covers 15 residues. CDR3 bases: TGTGCCAGCAGTGAAGGAGCGGGGGGCGCAGATACGCAGTATTTT. Its protein is CASSEGAGGADTQYF.

This chain connects TRBV14 to TRBJ2-7, with 9 bases matching TRBD1. Trimming cost V 3 bases and J 5 bases; bases outside gene matches: 17. Germline V gene sequence: CDR1 SGHDN, CDR2 FVKESK. The CDR3 spans 18 residues. Here the CDR3 DNA reads TGTGCCAGCAGCCATACAAAACAATGGGACAGGGATATCCACGAGCAGTACTTC. Amino acids: CASSHTKQWDRDIHEQYF.

The J gene is TRBJ2-4, the V gene TRBV27, with a tentative D call TRBD1 (6 bases). V lost 5 bases and J lost 6, with 17 bases in between. CDR3 length equals 15 residues. Germline V gives CDR1 MNHEY, CDR2 SMNVEV (reference sequence). This chain's CDR3 is CASSRYRRDTNIQYF. CDR3 coding DNA: TGTGCCAGCAGTCGCTATCGCCGGGACACAAACATTCAGTACTTC.

The genes are TRBV2 and TRBJ1-2, with D possibly TRBD1 on 6 matching bases. The CDR3 length is 14 residues. Germline loops: CDR1 SNHLY, CDR2 FYNNEI. Trimming shortened V by 6 bases and J by 4 bases, and 15 bases separated the two germline ends. CDR3 sequence: CASREGGAGYGYTF. CDR3 bases: TGTGCCAGCAGGGAGGGGGGGGCAGGCTATGGCTACACCTTC.

The chain couples TRBV9 to TRBJ2-7; 11 bases align to TRBD1. This CDR3 contains 15 residues. With 4 bases clipped from V and 6 bases from J, the junction kept 9 bases outside the gene matches. Germline assignment: CDR1 SGDLS and CDR2 YYNGEE. The DNA of the CDR3 is TGTGCCAGCAGCTCAGGGACGGACAGGGGGCGCGAGCAGTACTTC. Encoded protein: CASSSGTDRGREQYF. Using reference TRBV9 and TRBJ2-7 for the parts outside the CDR3, the full variable domain is DSGVTQTPKHLITATGQRVTLRCSPRSGDLSVYWYQQSLDQGLQFLIQYYNGEERAKGNILERFSAQQFPDLHSELNLSSLELGDSALYFCASSSGTDRGREQYFGPGTRLTVT.

V is TRBV2 and J is TRBJ1-3; D ambiguous. Germline V lookup: CDR1 SNHLY, CDR2 FYNNEI. CDR3 length: 15 amino acids. V shed 2 bases and J shed 0 bases, with 8 bases lying between them. The CDR3 sequence: CASSESRGSGNTIYF. CDR3 bases: TGTGCCAGCAGTGAAAGTCGCGGCTCTGGAAACACCATATATTTT.

This rearrangement joins TRBV4-2 to TRBJ1-1; TRBD1 matches 11 bases. With 7 bases clipped from V and 4 bases from J, the junction kept 5 bases outside the gene matches. This CDR3 is built from 14 residues. Per the germline V gene, CDR1 is LGHNA and CDR2 is YNFKEQ. The CDR3 is CASTKGTGGTEAFF. CDR3 sequence (DNA): TGTGCCAGCACCAAGGGGACAGGGGGCACTGAAGCTTTCTTT.